This T cell receptor beta chain originates from a study of blood T cell repertoires in COVID-19. The CDR3 runs 16 residues. The trim removed 6 bases at V and 7 bases at J, leaving 10 bases unmatched. Germline CDR1 reads MNHNY; CDR2 reads SVGAGI (reference sequence). Clones were sequenced by immunoSEQ multiplex PCR, and TCRdb holds only the in-frame ones, with some missing. The sample contains 250,000 to 350,000 clones, 88% of which appear only once. Seattle's enrolled individuals joined amid active infection and were then monitored longitudinally. The specimen sequenced was peripheral blood. The chain uses TRBV6-6 and TRBJ1-6; 9 bases are a match to TRBD1. The TCR comes from a woman in her twenties or thirties with COVID-19, enrolled during active disease. The chain's CDR3 is CASRYHTGQGNSPLHF. The CDR3 DNA follows: TGTGCCAGCAGGTACCACACGGGACAGGGAAATTCACCCCTCCACTTT.